Included here is one T cell receptor beta chain sequence, with context. The source of the sample is a study of blood T cell repertoires in COVID-19. For the study at large: Whether acute or convalescent, the COVID-19 samples came from the United States, Italy and Spain. In each case, the material was cDNA or gDNA derived from T cells, B-cell-depleted T cells, or PBMCs.

Clones were sequenced by immunoSEQ multiplex PCR, and TCRdb holds only the in-frame ones, with some missing. Among about 200,000 clones listed, around 86% were seen once. The germline gives CDR1 SGDLS, CDR2 YYNGEE. V shed 2 bases, J shed 0 bases, and the junction held 2 bases outside the gene matches. The CDR3 runs 15 residues. The chain recombines TRBV9 with TRBJ2-7; 10 nucleotides match TRBD2. The receptor's source is a woman aged 45-65 years with COVID-19, enrolled during active disease. The material sequenced was peripheral blood. Here the CDR3 reads CASSVSGGSSYEQYF. The CDR3 region has the DNA TGTGCCAGCAGCGTTAGCGGGGGGAGCTCCTACGAGCAGTACTTC.